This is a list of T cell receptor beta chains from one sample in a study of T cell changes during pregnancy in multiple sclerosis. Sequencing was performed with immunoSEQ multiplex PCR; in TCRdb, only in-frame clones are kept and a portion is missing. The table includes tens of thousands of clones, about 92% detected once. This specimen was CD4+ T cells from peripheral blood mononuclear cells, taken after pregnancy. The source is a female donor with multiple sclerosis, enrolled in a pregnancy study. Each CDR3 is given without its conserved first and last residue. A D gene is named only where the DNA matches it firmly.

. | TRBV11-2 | ASSLGAFTDYEQY
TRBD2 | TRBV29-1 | SLPGTSGSNEQF
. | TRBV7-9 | ASSLDRGNQPQH
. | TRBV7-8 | ASSSRGRTQY
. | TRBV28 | ATSSYNEQF
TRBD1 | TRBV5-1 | ASSLGTGYSGYT
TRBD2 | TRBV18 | ASSPPLAGGPREQF
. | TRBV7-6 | ASSARRSGANVLT
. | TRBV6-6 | ASNPQGGDTEAF
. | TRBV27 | ASSLRGNVNYGYT
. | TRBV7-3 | ASSENRDSPLH
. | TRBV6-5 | ASSYSNTLNYGYT
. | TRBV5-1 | ASSPRGQETQY
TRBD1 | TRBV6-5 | ASSSDRGGYYEQY
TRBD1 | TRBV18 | ASSGQVDYTGANVLT
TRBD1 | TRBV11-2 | ASSLARTGGGGYT
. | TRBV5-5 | ASSTGGSNYGYT
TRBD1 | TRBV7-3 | ASSLVGTGGYNEQF
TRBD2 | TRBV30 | AWTSGVGDIQY
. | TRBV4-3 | ASSPQGEVSIQY
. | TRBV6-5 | ASSYSPLGSGNTIY
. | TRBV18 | ASSYQETQY
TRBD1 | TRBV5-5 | ASSWDRGGQPQH
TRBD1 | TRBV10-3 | AISEETGAGNTIY
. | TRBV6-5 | ASSSPPTGQPQH
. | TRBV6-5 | ASKFQGGETQY
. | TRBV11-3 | ASSLDGRQNTGELF
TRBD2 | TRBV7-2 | ASSLDGGNDNEQF
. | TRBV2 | ASSSFSDRRNQPQH
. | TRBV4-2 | ASSQPRAAQH
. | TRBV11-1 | ASSFNRGSAGELF
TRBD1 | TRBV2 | ASRDSSYEQY
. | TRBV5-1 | ASSLKGDGYGYT
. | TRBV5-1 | ASSLRASEAPEQF